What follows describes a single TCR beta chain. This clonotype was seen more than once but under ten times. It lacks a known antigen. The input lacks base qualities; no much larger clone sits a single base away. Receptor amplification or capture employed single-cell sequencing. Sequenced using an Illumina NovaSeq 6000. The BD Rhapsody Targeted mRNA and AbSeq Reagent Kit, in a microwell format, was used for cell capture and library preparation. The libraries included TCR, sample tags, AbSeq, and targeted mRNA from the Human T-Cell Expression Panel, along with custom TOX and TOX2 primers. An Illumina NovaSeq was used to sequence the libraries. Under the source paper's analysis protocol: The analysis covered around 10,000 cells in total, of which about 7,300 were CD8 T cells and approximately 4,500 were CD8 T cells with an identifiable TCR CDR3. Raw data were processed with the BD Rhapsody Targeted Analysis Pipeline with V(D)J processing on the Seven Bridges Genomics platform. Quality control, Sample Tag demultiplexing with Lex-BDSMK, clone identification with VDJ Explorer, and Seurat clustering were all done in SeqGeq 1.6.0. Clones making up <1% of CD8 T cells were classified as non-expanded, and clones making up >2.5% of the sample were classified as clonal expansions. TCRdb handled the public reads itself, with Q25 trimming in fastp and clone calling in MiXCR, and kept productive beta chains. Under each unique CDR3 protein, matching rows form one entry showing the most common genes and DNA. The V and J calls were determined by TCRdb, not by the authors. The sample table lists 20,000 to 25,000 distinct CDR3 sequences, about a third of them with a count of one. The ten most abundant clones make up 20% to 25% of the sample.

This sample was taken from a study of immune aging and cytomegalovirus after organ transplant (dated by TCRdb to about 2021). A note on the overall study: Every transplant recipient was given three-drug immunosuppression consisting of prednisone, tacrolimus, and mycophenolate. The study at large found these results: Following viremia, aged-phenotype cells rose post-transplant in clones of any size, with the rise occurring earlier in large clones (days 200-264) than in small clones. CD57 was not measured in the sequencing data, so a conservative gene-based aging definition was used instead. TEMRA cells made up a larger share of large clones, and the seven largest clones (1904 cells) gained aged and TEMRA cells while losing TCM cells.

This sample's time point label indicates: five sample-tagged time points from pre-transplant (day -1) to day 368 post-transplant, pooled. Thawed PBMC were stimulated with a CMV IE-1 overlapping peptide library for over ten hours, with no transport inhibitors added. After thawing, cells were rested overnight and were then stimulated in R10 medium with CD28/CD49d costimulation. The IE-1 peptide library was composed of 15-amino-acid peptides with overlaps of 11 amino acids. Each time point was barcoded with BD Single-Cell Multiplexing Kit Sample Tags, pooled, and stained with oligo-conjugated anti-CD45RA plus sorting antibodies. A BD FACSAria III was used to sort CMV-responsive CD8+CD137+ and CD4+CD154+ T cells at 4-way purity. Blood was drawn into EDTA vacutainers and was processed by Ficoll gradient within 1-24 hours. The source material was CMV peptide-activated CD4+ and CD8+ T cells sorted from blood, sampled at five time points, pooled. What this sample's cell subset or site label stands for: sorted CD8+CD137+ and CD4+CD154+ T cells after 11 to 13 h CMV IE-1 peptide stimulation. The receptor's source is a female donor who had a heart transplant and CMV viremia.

The CDR3 reads as follows: CASSSQVQGVSTQYF. The sequenced DNA: TGTGCCAGTAGTTCACAAGTTCAGGGGGTCAGTACGCAGTATTTT. The chain uses TRBV19 and TRBJ2-3, with 7 middle bases fitting TRBD1. The CDR3 runs 15 residues from the cysteine to the phenylalanine. The CDR3 DNA has 45 bases and is translated from base 1. V has 5 bases trimmed and J has 8 bases trimmed; junction bases matching no gene number 13. From a lookup of the germline V gene (reference sequence), CDR1 and CDR2 are LNHDA and SQIVND.